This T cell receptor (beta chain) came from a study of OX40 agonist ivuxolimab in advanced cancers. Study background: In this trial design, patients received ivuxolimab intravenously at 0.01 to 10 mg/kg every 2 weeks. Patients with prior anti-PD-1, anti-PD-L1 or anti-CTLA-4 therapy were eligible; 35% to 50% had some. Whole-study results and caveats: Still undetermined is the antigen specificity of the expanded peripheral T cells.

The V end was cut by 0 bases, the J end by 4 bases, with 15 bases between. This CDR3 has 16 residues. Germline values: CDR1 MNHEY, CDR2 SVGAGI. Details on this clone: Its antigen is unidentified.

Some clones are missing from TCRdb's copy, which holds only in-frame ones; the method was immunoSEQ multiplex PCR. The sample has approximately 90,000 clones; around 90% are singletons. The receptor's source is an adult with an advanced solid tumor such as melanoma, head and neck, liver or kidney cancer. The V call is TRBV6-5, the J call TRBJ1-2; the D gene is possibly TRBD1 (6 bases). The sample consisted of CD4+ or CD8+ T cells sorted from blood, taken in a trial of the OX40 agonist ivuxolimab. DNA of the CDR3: TGTGCCAGCAGTTACTCCCGGGACATTCCCCTCTATGGCTACACCTTC. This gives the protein CASSYSRDIPLYGYTF.